The 17 T cell receptor beta chains in this list originate from one sample, sequenced in a study of cytomegalovirus exposure and HLA in healthy donors (dated by TCRdb to about 2017). Receptor libraries were prepared by the immunoSEQ multiplex PCR assay. A mixture of 60 forward primers for TCR Vbeta segments and 13 reverse primers for TCR Jbeta segments was used in the multiplex PCR. The immuneACCESS repertoire file appears here via TCRdb, limited to in-frame rearrangements. These files lack a portion of the clones; in checked studies, under half of the deficit traces to unresolved V genes, and the cause of the others is not known. The table for this sample records 38,000 or so clones. Of the sample, 7% to 9.5% is held by the ten largest clones. Input material: PBMCs. The receptors here all came from a man aged 35 to 55 in good health and CMV-seropositive.

This rearrangement joins TRBV11-2 to TRBJ2-6; 9 nucleotides align to TRBD1. V lost 5 bases, J lost 2 bases, and 13 bases stayed unmatched. Germline V gene sequence: CDR1 SGHAT, CDR2 FQNNGV. The CDR3 is 19 residues long. For the CDR3, the DNA is TGTGCCAGCAGCGCTCTCCGGGACAGGGCAACAACTGGGGCCAACGTCCTGACTTTC. Translation gives CASSALRDRATTGANVLTF. Filled out from reference TRBV11-2 and TRBJ2-6, the complete variable domain reads EAGVAQSPRYKIIEKRQSVAFWCNPISGHATLYWYQQILGQGPKLLIQFQNNGVVDDSQLPKDRFSAERLKGVDSTLKIQPAKLEDSAVYLCASSALRDRATTGANVLTFGAGSRLTVL.

The V call is TRBV18, the J call TRBJ2-1; TRBD1 is a possible D gene (5 bases). Looked up from germline, CDR1 is KGHSH and CDR2 is LQKENI. The CDR3 is made up of 14 amino acids. The V end was cut by 2 bases, the J end by 3 bases, with 8 bases between. The CDR3, as DNA: TGTGCCAGCTCACCAACTACAGGCTACAATGAGCAGTTCTTC. Translated: CASSPTTGYNEQFF.

The V call is TRBV5-1, the J call TRBJ2-5; tentative D call: TRBD2 (6 bases). This CDR3 is built from 13 residues. With 4 bases removed from V and 2 bases from J, the gap between germline ends came to 9 bases. The germline gives CDR1 SGHRS, CDR2 YFSETQ. DNA of the CDR3: TGCGCCAGCAGCCCCGGGACTCAAGAGACCCAGTACTTC. Amino acid sequence: CASSPGTQETQYF.

This chain joins TRBV10-3 and TRBJ2-1, with D perhaps TRBD1 (5 bases). Germline CDR1 and CDR2: ENHRY and SYGVKD. CDR3 length: 17 residues. Trimming removed 0 bases from V and 5 bases from J, with 17 bases in between. The CDR3 sequence is CAISESVGRRLNNEQFF. In DNA, the CDR3 is TGTGCCATCAGTGAGTCGGTGGGGCGCCGATTAAACAATGAGCAGTTCTTC.

This sequence joins TRBV11-3 and TRBJ1-2, with D possibly matching TRBD1 (6 bases). Germline CDR1 and CDR2: SGHNT and YENEEA. CDR3 length: 14 residues. Trimming took off 5 bases at V and 0 bases at J, with 10 bases between the two ends. The CDR3 spells CASSRTVSNYGYTF. The CDR3 DNA is TGTGCCAGCAGCCGGACAGTTTCTAACTATGGCTACACCTTC.

The chain combines TRBV5-1 with TRBJ1-1; possibly TRBD1 for D (6 bases). V gave up 2 bases and J gave up 5 bases, with 13 bases separating them. From germline, CDR1 is SGHRS and CDR2 YFSETQ. There are 14 residues in the CDR3. The CDR3, as DNA: TGCGCCAGCAGCTTACAGGGCTACGGGACTGAAGCTTTCTTT. Protein sequence: CASSLQGYGTEAFF.

The chain employs TRBV5-1 and TRBJ2-3, with TRBD1 identical over 9 bases. The CDR3 is 17 residues long. The V segment lost 4 bases and the J segment 0 bases; nucleotides outside the gene matches: 9. From germline, CDR1 is SGHRS and CDR2 YFSETQ. The CDR3: CASSRTGVISSTDTQYF. The CDR3 DNA reads TGCGCCAGCAGCCGGACAGGGGTCATATCTAGCACAGATACGCAGTATTTT.

The V gene is TRBV11-2, the J gene TRBJ2-2; 7 positions agree with TRBD1. The CDR3 consists of 14 residues. V was pared by 3 bases and J by 3 bases, with 1 base of the junction left unmatched. CDR1 and CDR2 from the germline V gene are SGHAT and FQNNGV. In DNA, the CDR3 is TGTGCCAGCAGCTTCCAGGGGGACACCGGGGAGCTGTTTTTT. Its translation: CASSFQGDTGELFF.

The chain combines TRBV27 with TRBJ2-1; perhaps TRBD1 as D (5 bases). Germline assignment: CDR1 MNHEY and CDR2 SMNVEV (reference sequence). V lost 5 bases to trimming and J lost 2 bases, with 10 bases between them. CDR3 length: 14 amino acids. This CDR3 is CASSVGRTYNEQFF. In DNA, the CDR3 is TGTGCCAGCAGTGTGGGGCGCACCTACAATGAGCAGTTCTTC.

V usage is TRBV27 and J usage is TRBJ1-1; perhaps TRBD1 as D (6 bases). The CDR3 runs 14 residues. The germline CDR1 and CDR2 sequences are MNHEY and SMNVEV (reference sequence). Between the trimmed V and J ends, which lost 7 bases and 3 bases, there was a span of 15 bases. The CDR3 spells CASKPHRVDTEAFF. DNA for the CDR3: TGTGCCAGCAAGCCCCACAGGGTTGACACTGAAGCTTTCTTT.

The chain couples TRBV28 to TRBJ2-2, with a possible D match to TRBD1 (6 bases). Germline V gene sequence: CDR1 MDHEN, CDR2 SYDVKM. The CDR3 has 15 amino acids. Between the trimmed V and J ends, which lost 8 bases and 2 bases, there was a span of 15 bases. In nucleotides, the CDR3 is TGTGCCAGCCTAAACAGGGACCTTAACACCGGGGAGCTGTTTTTT. This encodes CASLNRDLNTGELFF.

The chain couples TRBV4-3 to TRBJ2-1, with TRBD2 matching 8 bases. The CDR3 runs 17 residues. The trim removed 0 bases at V and 4 bases at J, leaving 8 bases unmatched. The V gene's germline CDR1 is LGHNA and CDR2 YSLEER. The CDR3, as DNA: TGCGCCAGCAGCCAAGATGGACGGGAGGGCCCATACAATGAGCAGTTCTTC. This gives the protein CASSQDGREGPYNEQFF.

The chain's CDR3 is CASSQAEGQGTGNEQFF. For the CDR3, the DNA is TGTGCCAGCAGCCAAGCGGAGGGACAGGGTACGGGAAATGAGCAGTTCTTC. V is TRBV4-2 and J is TRBJ2-1, with 9 bases aligning to TRBD1. Trimming removed 1 base from V and 7 bases from J; junction bases left unmatched: 11. The CDR3 extends over 17 amino acids. The germline V gene has CDR1 LGHNA and CDR2 YNFKEQ.

This chain connects TRBV7-2 to TRBJ1-3; no firm D call. Germline values: CDR1 SGHTA, CDR2 FQGNSA. Trimming took off 1 base at V and 2 bases at J, with 9 bases between the two ends. This CDR3 is built from 15 residues. DNA of the CDR3: TGTGCCAGCAGCTTAGGGGCAGCTCCTGGAAACACCATATATTTT. Translated: CASSLGAAPGNTIYF. Full variable domain (missing parts from reference TRBV7-2 and TRBJ1-3): GAGVSQSPSNKVTEKGKDVELRCDPISGHTALYWYRQSLGQGLEFLIYFQGNSAPDKSGLPSDRFSAERTGGSVSTLTIQRTQQEDSAVYLCASSLGAAPGNTIYFGEGSWLTVV.

V usage is TRBV30 and J usage is TRBJ2-1; the match to TRBD2 covers 15 bases. Germline CDR1 GTSNPN, CDR2 SVGIG (reference sequence). This CDR3 contains 14 residues. CDR3 in DNA: TGTGTCGGTGGACTAGCGGGGGGGGCCAATGAGCAGTTCTTC. Translation: CVGGLAGGANEQFF.

The chain uses TRBV5-1 and TRBJ1-2; D is possibly TRBD1 (6 bases). The germline CDR1 and CDR2 sequences are SGHRS and YFSETQ. Trimming stripped 0 bases from V and 4 bases from J, with 10 bases between. This CDR3 is 14 amino acids long. The CDR3 loop is CASSLATGTYGYTF. CDR3 bases: TGCGCCAGCAGCTTGGCCACAGGGACCTATGGCTACACCTTC.

This chain connects TRBV6-1 to TRBJ2-5; 7 nucleotides agree with TRBD2. The J call may be incorrect, as the DNA end agrees better with TRBJ2-7. The CDR3 sequence is 14 residues long. Germline CDR1 MNHNS, CDR2 SASEGT. CDR3 loop: CASTLGLVINEQYF. DNA for the CDR3: TGTGCCAGCACCTTAGGACTAGTTATCAACGAGCAGTACTTC.